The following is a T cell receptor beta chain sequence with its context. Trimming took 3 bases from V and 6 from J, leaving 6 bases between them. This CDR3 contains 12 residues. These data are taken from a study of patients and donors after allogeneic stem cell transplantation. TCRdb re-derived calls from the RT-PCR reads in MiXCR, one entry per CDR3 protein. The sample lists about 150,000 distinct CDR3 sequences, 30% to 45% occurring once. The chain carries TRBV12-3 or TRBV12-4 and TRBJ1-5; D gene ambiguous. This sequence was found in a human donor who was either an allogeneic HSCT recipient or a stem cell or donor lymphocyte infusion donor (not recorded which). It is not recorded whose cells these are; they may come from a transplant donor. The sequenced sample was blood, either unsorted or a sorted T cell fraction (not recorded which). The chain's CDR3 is CASSFSFQPQHF. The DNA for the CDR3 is TGTGCCAGCAGTTTTTCTTTTCAGCCCCAGCATTTT.